The 29 T cell receptor beta chains below all came from one sample that was sequenced in a study of T cells in Graves' hyperthyroidism and ophthalmopathy. The source material, RNA transcripts, was used to amplify TCR beta CDR3 regions. Using the HTBI primer set, a first-round RT-PCR was run on the TCR CDR3. TCRdb reprocessed the multiplex PCR reads with MiXCR, giving one entry per CDR3 protein. The table records fewer than 900,000 distinct CDR3 sequences, 15% to 20% of them present only once. The sample taken for sequencing was blood. These receptors originate from a man between 18 and 29 years old with Graves' hyperthyroidism.

The sample holds a few counts of this clonotype. The gene calls are TRBV24-1 and TRBJ2-3; 10 bases line up with TRBD1. The CDR3 is made up of 15 amino acids. V trimming: 6 bases; J trimming: 6 bases; junction bases outside the gene matches: 8. CDR1 and CDR2 from the germline V gene are KGHDR and SFDVKD. The CDR3 sequence is CATSRRTGGDDTQYF. The CDR3 coding sequence is TGTGCCACCAGTCGCCGGACAGGGGGTGACGATACGCAGTATTTT.

This chain links TRBV10-1 with TRBJ2-7; TRBD1 agrees at 8 bases. Germline trimming cut 0 bases from V and 3 bases from J; bases unmatched to any gene: 4. Looked up from germline, CDR1 is WNHNN and CDR2 is SYGVQD (reference sequence). This CDR3 contains 15 residues. CDR3 residues: CASSESGTGLYEQYF. The CDR3 nucleotides are TGCGCCAGCAGTGAGTCCGGGACAGGACTCTACGAGCAGTACTTC.

This clonotype was seen more than once but under ten times. The junction does not match germline at one end; this may be a read error. The rearrangement links TRBV11-2 to TRBJ2-4; the match to TRBD2 covers 9 bases. Germline CDR1 reads SGHAT; CDR2 reads FQNNGV. The CDR3 totals 18 residues. CDR3 sequence: CASNLYLAGSPAKNIQYF. Here the CDR3 DNA reads TGTGCCAGCAACTTATACCTAGCGGGAAGCCCAGCCAAAAACATTCAGTACTTC.

The chain's CDR3 is CSVIYLDSTSTDTQYF. The CDR3 DNA sequence: TGCAGCGTTATATACCTGGACAGTACTAGCACAGATACGCAGTATTTT. The chain uses TRBV29-1 and TRBJ2-3; a weak D match, TRBD1 (6 bases). This CDR3 spans 16 amino acids. From germline, CDR1 is SQVTM and CDR2 ANQGSEA. Trimming removed 5 bases at V and 0 bases at J, with 18 bases between.

This clonotype was counted many times. The rearrangement links TRBV7-2 to TRBJ2-7; perhaps TRBD2 as D (6 bases). CDR1 and CDR2 from the germline V gene are SGHTA and FQGNSA. The length of the CDR3 is 15 residues. Trimming pared 0 bases from V and 2 bases from J, leaving 11 bases between. The CDR3 protein is CASSLAGGSPYEQYF. The CDR3 nucleotides read TGTGCCAGCAGCTTAGCCGGGGGTTCGCCCTACGAGCAGTACTTC.

This clonotype was picked up many times. J is TRBJ2-7 and V is TRBV24-1; D might be TRBD2 (5 bases). CDR1 is KGHDR and CDR2 is SFDVKD in the germline V gene. This CDR3 is 16 amino acids long. Between the trimmed V and J ends, which lost 5 bases and 3 bases, there was a span of 19 bases. CDR3 sequence reads: CATSGITAAENYEQYF. The CDR3 DNA follows: TGTGCCACCAGTGGCATCACAGCGGCCGAAAACTACGAGCAGTACTTC.

The table lists this clonotype with many counts. V is TRBV6-5 and J is TRBJ2-1; no clear D. Germline V gene lookup returns CDR1 MNHEY and CDR2 SVGAGI. Trimming removed 2 bases at V and 4 bases at J, with 12 bases between. CDR3 size: 15 residues. The CDR3 DNA reads TGTGCCAGCAGTTACCGGGCTAGGAGTTACAATGAGCAGTTCTTC. Protein product: CASSYRARSYNEQFF.

Many counts were recorded for this clonotype. The chain recombines TRBV11-1 with TRBJ1-1, with D uncertain. The CDR3 contains 13 residues. Trimming stripped 5 bases from V and 4 bases from J, with 11 bases between. Per germline, CDR1 SGHAT and CDR2 FQDESV (reference sequence). CDR3 sequence (DNA): TGTGCCAGCAGCCCGGTCCTTACCACTGAAGCTTTCTTT. It specifies CASSPVLTTEAFF. Full variable domain (missing parts from reference TRBV11-1 and TRBJ1-1): EAEVAQSPRYKITEKSQAVAFWCDPISGHATLYWYRQILGQGPELLVQFQDESVVDDSQLPKDRFSAERLKGVDSTLKIQPAELGDSAMYLCASSPVLTTEAFFGQGTRLTVV.

This clonotype has ten or more counts. V gene TRBV6-6 combines with J gene TRBJ1-4; 8 bases are a match to TRBD1. Germline V gene sequence: CDR1 MNHNY, CDR2 SVGAGI (reference sequence). The CDR3 sequence is 14 residues long. V lost 0 bases and J lost 8; bases outside the gene matches: 2. CDR3 bases: TGTGCCAGCAGTTACTCGACAGGGGTCGAAAAACTGTTTTTT. Amino acid sequence: CASSYSTGVEKLFF.

This clonotype was picked up many times. The chain has TRBV3-1 and TRBJ2-7, with 7 bases fitting TRBD2. Germline CDR1 reads LGHDT; CDR2 reads YNNKEL (reference sequence). V lost 3 bases and J lost 7; bases outside the gene matches: 9. This CDR3 is 14 amino acids long. The CDR3 is CASSHLLAGEEQYF. In DNA, the CDR3 is TGTGCCAGCAGCCATCTTTTGGCGGGAGAAGAGCAGTACTTC.

This clonotype appeared a few times. This chain connects TRBV7-3 to TRBJ1-1, with no clear D. Germline CDR1 reads SGHTA; CDR2 reads FQGTGA. The CDR3 covers 13 residues. Trimming shortened V by 4 bases and J by 2 bases, and 8 bases separated the two germline ends. The CDR3 spells CASSYTQNTEAFF. CDR3 bases: TGTGCCAGCAGCTATACACAAAACACTGAAGCTTTCTTT. The full variable domain, rest sourced from reference TRBV7-3 and TRBJ1-1, is GAGVSQTPSNKVTEKGKYVELRCDPISGHTALYWYRQSLGQGPEFLIYFQGTGAADDSGLPNDRFFAVRPEGSVSTLKIQRTERGDSAVYLCASSYTQNTEAFFGQGTRLTVV.

The V call is TRBV20-1, the J call TRBJ1-3; the D is unclear. This CDR3 has 14 residues. Trimming took 7 bases from V and 4 from J, leaving 17 bases between them. Looked up from germline, CDR1 is DFQATT and CDR2 is SNEGSKA (reference sequence). In DNA, the CDR3 is TGCAGTGTCAAGGTTCGAGCCCGAGGAAACACCATATATTTT. This codes for CSVKVRARGNTIYF.

The table lists this clonotype with many counts. The chain carries TRBV20-1 and TRBJ2-5; tentative D call: TRBD2 (6 bases). The CDR3 is 14 amino acids. Trimming took 3 bases from V and 0 from J, leaving 11 bases between them. The germline CDR1 and CDR2 sequences are DFQATT and SNEGSKA (reference sequence). CDR3 coding DNA: TGCAGTGCTAGGGGGACTGACAACCAAGAGACCCAGTACTTC. As protein: CSARGTDNQETQYF.

The CDR3 protein is CSVEVTGAAGEQYF. The DNA for the CDR3 is TGCAGCGTTGAAGTGACAGGGGCAGCGGGCGAGCAGTACTTC. The chain is built from TRBV29-1 and TRBJ2-7; 8 bases are shared with TRBD1. Germline V lookup: CDR1 SQVTM, CDR2 ANQGSEA. Trimming cost V 1 base and J 6 bases; bases outside gene matches: 8. This CDR3 is built from 14 residues.

This clonotype was detected many times. The chain is built from TRBV10-3 and TRBJ2-6; 9 positions match TRBD1. This CDR3 region has 16 residues. Germline loops: CDR1 ENHRY, CDR2 SYGVKD. V shed 10 bases, J shed 0 bases, and the junction held 7 bases outside the gene matches. CDR3 sequence: CATSQGALSGANVLTF. The CDR3 coding sequence is TGTGCCACCTCACAGGGGGCCCTCTCTGGGGCCAACGTCCTGACTTTC.

The chain combines TRBV6-2 or TRBV6-3 with TRBJ1-6; no clear D gene. The CDR3 contains 15 residues. V was trimmed by 7 bases and J by 5 bases, leaving 15 bases between them. Germline lookup yields CDR1 MNHEY and CDR2 SVGEGT. CDR3 sequence (DNA): TGTGCCAGCACTCCTATGTGGGGTGATAATTCACCCCTCCACTTT. This translates into CASTPMWGDNSPLHF.

In its sample, this clonotype was seen a few times. This chain joins TRBV12-3 or TRBV12-4 and TRBJ2-3; 12 nucleotides agree with TRBD2. The CDR3 has 18 amino acids. The V segment lost 2 bases and the J segment 1 base; nucleotides outside the gene matches: 7. The CDR3 reads CASSLRGRLAGGTDTQYF. In nucleotides, the CDR3 is TGTGCCAGCAGTTTAAGGGGCCGACTAGCGGGGGGCACAGATACGCAGTATTTT.

In this sample, this clonotype turned up once. The chain couples TRBV10-3 to TRBJ1-6; the D is unclear. CDR1 is ENHRY and CDR2 is SYGVKD in the germline V gene. V gave up 3 bases and J gave up 7 bases, with 7 bases separating them. The CDR3 is 13 residues long. CDR3: CAISESTNSPLHF. In DNA, the CDR3 is TGTGCCATCAGTGAAAGTACGAATTCACCCCTCCACTTT.

This clonotype has a single count. This chain joins TRBV5-1 and TRBJ1-4; D is unresolved. The CDR3 is 14 amino acids. Germline CDR1 is SGHRS and CDR2 is YFSETQ. Trimming pared 2 bases from V and 4 bases from J, leaving 9 bases between. Written as DNA, the CDR3 is TGCGCCAGCAGCTTTCGCGATAATAATGAAAAACTGTTTTTT. Translation gives CASSFRDNNEKLFF.

The chain recombines TRBV5-8 with TRBJ2-5; TRBD1 agrees at 9 bases. After removal of 4 bases from V and 10 bases from J, the junction contained 11 bases not matched to a gene. CDR1 and CDR2 (germline): SGHTS, YDEGEE. CDR3 size: 14 residues. In nucleotides, the CDR3 is TGTGCCAGCAGCGCCGGGACAGGGAGATTGGACCAGTACTTC. This gives the protein CASSAGTGRLDQYF. The whole variable domain, filled in from reference TRBV5-8 and TRBJ2-5, reads EAGVTQSPTHLIKTRGQQATLRCSPISGHTSVYWYQQALGLGLQFLLWYDEGEERNRGNFPPRFSGRQFPNYSSELNVNALELEDSALYLCASSAGTGRLDQYFGPGTRLLVL.

This clonotype has a single count. The chain links TRBV5-8 to TRBJ2-3; 8 nucleotides line up with TRBD1. CDR1 is SGHTS, CDR2 YDEGEE, per germline. Trimming cost V 4 bases and J 3 bases; bases outside gene matches: 4. This CDR3 comprises 14 residues. The CDR3 reads CASSTGGLTDTQYF. CDR3 DNA: TGTGCCAGCAGCACAGGGGGATTAACAGATACGCAGTATTTT.

This clonotype turned up a few times. The chain couples TRBV6-1 to TRBJ2-2, with TRBD1 identical over 11 bases. J lost 3 bases, V lost 5 bases, and 11 bases had no gene match. CDR1 MNHNS and CDR2 SASEGT come from the germline V gene. This CDR3 is 18 amino acids long. CDR3 coding DNA: TGTGCCAGCAGTTACGCGGACAGGGGGCTCTCGGACACCGGGGAGCTGTTTTTT. Its protein is CASSYADRGLSDTGELFF.

This chain links TRBV19 with TRBJ2-2, with 9 bases lining up with TRBD1. V trimming: 6 bases; J trimming: 1 base; junction bases outside the gene matches: 3. The CDR3 runs to 15 residues. Germline values: CDR1 LNHDA, CDR2 SQIVND (reference sequence). CDR3 coding DNA: TGTGCCAGTAGAGAGACAGGGGGGAACACCGGGGAGCTGTTTTTT. Its protein product is CASRETGGNTGELFF. Filled out from reference TRBV19 and TRBJ2-2, the complete variable domain reads DGGITQSPKYLFRKEGQNVTLSCEQNLNHDAMYWYRQDPGQGLRLIYYSQIVNDFQKGDIAEGYSVSREKKESFPLTVTSAQKNPTAFYLCASRETGGNTGELFFGEGSRLTVL.

This clonotype has just a few counts. The chain is built from TRBV20-1 and TRBJ1-2; no reliable D call. Germline V gene sequence: CDR1 DFQATT, CDR2 SNEGSKA (reference sequence). V lost 0 bases, J lost 4 bases, and 12 bases lay in between. The CDR3 contains 14 residues. Here the CDR3 reads CSARDRREPYGYTF. CDR3 DNA: TGCAGTGCTAGAGATCGCCGGGAACCCTATGGCTACACCTTC.

This clonotype was recorded many times. The chain carries TRBV28 and TRBJ1-2; D possibly corresponds to TRBD1 (6 bases). CDR3 length equals 13 residues. Between the trimmed V and J ends, which lost 2 bases and 8 bases, there was a span of 12 bases. Per germline, CDR1 MDHEN and CDR2 SYDVKM. CDR3 coding DNA: TGTGCCAGCAGTTTAAACAGGGTTGAGGGCTACACCTTC. Translated, it gives CASSLNRVEGYTF.

This clonotype was detected a few times. V usage is TRBV9 and J usage is TRBJ2-1; D unclear. Deletions cut 3 bases from V and 6 bases from J, with 10 bases between. The germline gives CDR1 SGDLS, CDR2 YYNGEE. The CDR3 is 13 residues long. The CDR3 sequence is CASSGRVANEQFF. CDR3 nucleotides: TGTGCCAGCAGCGGTCGGGTGGCCAATGAGCAGTTCTTC. Based on the CDR3 plus reference TRBV9 and TRBJ2-1, the full variable domain is DSGVTQTPKHLITATGQRVTLRCSPRSGDLSVYWYQQSLDQGLQFLIQYYNGEERAKGNILERFSAQQFPDLHSELNLSSLELGDSALYFCASSGRVANEQFFGPGTRLTVL.

A few counts support this clonotype. The chain carries TRBV5-1 and TRBJ2-7, with 7 bases matching TRBD1. The germline V gene encodes CDR1 SGHRS and CDR2 YFSETQ. The trim removed 2 bases at V and 0 bases at J, leaving 5 bases unmatched. The CDR3 extends over 15 amino acids. Here the CDR3 reads CASSFQTGSSYEQYF. The CDR3 DNA is TGCGCCAGCAGCTTTCAGACAGGGAGCTCCTACGAGCAGTACTTC.

Remarks on this clonotype: Just one base apart from a much larger clone, this may be a read error. This chain connects TRBV29-1 to TRBJ1-1; D is uncertain. CDR3 length equals 13 residues. From germline, CDR1 is SQVTM and CDR2 ANQGSEA. The DNA of the CDR3 is TGCAGCGCCGTACATTCAGCGAACACTGTAGCTTTCTTT. It codes for CSAVHSANTVAFF.

This clonotype appeared many times. The chain couples TRBV2 to TRBJ1-2; 7 bases are a match to TRBD1. Germline assignment: CDR1 SNHLY and CDR2 FYNNEI. The V segment lost 8 bases and the J segment 1 base; nucleotides outside the gene matches: 7. This CDR3 is built from 14 residues. CDR3 coding DNA: TGTGCCAGCCGGAGGGACAGAAATAACTATGGCTACACCTTC. As protein: CASRRDRNNYGYTF.